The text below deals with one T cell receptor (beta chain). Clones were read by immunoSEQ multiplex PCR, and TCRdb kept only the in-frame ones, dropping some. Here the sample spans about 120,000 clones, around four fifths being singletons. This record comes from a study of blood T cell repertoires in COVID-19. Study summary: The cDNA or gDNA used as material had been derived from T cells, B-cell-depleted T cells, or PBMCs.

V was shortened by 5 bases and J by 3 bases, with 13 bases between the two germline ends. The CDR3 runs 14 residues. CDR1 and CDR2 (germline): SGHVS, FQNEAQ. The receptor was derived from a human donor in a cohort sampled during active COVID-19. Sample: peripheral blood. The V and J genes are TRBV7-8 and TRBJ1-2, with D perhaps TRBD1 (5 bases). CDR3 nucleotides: TGTGCCAGCAGCGCGAGTGCAGGGTACTATGGCTACACCTTC. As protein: CASSASAGYYGYTF.